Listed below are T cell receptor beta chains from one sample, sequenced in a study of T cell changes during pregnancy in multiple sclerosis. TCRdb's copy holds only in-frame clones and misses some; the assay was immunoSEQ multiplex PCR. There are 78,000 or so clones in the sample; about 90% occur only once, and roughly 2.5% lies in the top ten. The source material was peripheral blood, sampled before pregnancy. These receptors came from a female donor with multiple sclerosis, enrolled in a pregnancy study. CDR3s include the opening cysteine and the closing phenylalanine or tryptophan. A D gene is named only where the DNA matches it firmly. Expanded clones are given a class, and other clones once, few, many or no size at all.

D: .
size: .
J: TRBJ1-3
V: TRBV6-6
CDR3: CAGSPLGGAGNTIYF
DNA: TGTGCCGGCAGTCCCCTCGGGGGGGCGGGAAACACCATATATTTT

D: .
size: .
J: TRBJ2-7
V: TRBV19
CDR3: CATSQGTHEQYF
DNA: TGTGCCACTTCGCAGGGTACCCACGAGCAGTACTTC

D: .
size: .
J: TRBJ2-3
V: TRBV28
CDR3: CASSPSSTDTQYF
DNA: TGTGCCAGCAGCCCTTCTAGCACAGATACGCAGTATTTT

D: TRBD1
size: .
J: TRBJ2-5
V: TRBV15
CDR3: CATSRDRTRGGLQETQYF
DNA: TGTGCCACCAGCAGAGATAGGACGAGAGGGGGCCTACAAGAGACCCAGTACTTC

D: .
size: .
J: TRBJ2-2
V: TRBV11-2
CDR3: CASSLRTGTGELFF
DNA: TGTGCCAGCAGCTTACGTACAGGTACCGGGGAGCTGTTTTTT

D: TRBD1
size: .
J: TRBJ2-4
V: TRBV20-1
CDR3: CSAGTGGVQYF
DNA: TGCAGTGCGGGGACAGGTGGTGTTCAGTACTTC

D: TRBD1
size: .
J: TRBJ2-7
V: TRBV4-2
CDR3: CASRGQGSYEQYF
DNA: TGTGCCAGCCGGGGACAGGGCTCCTACGAGCAGTACTTC

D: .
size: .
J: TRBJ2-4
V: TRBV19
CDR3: CASSAPTVGRAYNIQYF
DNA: TGTGCCAGTAGTGCACCCACGGTGGGCAGGGCTTACAACATTCAGTACTTC

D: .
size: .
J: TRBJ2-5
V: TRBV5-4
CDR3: CASSRGFAGTETQYF
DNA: TGTGCCAGCAGCCGGGGGTTCGCGGGAACAGAGACCCAGTACTTC

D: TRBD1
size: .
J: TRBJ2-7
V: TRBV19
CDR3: CATGTGGLPYEQYF
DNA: TGTGCCACCGGGACAGGGGGACTTCCCTACGAGCAGTACTTC

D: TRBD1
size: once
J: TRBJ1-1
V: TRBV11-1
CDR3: CASTVLTGGGRAFF
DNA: TGTGCCAGCACCGTCCTTACAGGGGGCGGAAGAGCTTTCTTT

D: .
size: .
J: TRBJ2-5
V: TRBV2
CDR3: CASSEGAGAQYF
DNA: TGTGCCAGCAGTGAGGGGGCCGGGGCCCAGTACTTC

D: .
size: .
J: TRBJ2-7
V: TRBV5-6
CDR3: CASSLWARKQYEQYF
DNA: TGTGCCAGCAGCTTGTGGGCCAGGAAACAGTACGAGCAGTACTTC

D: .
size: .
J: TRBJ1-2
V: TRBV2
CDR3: CASSSYRQPGYTF
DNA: TGTGCCAGCAGCTCCTACCGACAACCTGGCTACACCTTC

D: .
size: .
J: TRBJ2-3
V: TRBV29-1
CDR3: CSVDGGTDTQYF
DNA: TGCAGCGTTGATGGGGGGACAGATACGCAGTATTTT

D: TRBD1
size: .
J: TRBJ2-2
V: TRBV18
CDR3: CASSLTGQTGELFF
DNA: TGTGCCAGCTCACTTACGGGACAGACCGGGGAGCTGTTTTTT

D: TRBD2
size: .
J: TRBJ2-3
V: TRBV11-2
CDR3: CASSLIVGLAGSTTQYF
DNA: TGTGCCAGCAGCTTAATTGTGGGACTAGCGGGAAGTACCACGCAGTATTTT

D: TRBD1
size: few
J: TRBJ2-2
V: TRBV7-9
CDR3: CASRPTGLLTGELFF
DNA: TGTGCCAGCAGGCCGACAGGGCTACTCACCGGGGAGCTGTTTTTT

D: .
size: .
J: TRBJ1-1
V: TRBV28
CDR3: CASSPGWNTEAFF
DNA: TGTGCCAGCAGTCCGGGGTGGAACACTGAAGCTTTCTTT

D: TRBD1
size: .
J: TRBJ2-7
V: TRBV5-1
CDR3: CASSPGQGAGEQYF
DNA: TGCGCCAGCAGCCCCGGACAGGGGGCGGGCGAGCAGTACTTC

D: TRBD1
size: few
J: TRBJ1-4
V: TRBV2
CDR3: CASRDRTGTVREKLFF
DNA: TGTGCCAGCAGGGACAGGACCGGGACAGTTCGTGAAAAACTGTTTTTT

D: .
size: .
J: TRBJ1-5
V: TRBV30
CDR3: CAWAHRDNQPQHF
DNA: TGTGCCTGGGCCCACAGGGACAATCAGCCCCAGCATTTT

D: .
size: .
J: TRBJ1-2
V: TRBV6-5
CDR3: CASKPPGGNYGYTF
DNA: TGTGCCAGCAAACCCCCCGGGGGAAACTATGGCTACACCTTC

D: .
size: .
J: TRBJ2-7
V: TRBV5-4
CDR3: CASSSTGADYEQYF
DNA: TGTGCCAGCAGCTCGACAGGAGCCGACTACGAGCAGTACTTC

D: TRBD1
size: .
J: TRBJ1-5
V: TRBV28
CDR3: CASSSGQGYQPQHF
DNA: TGTGCCAGCAGTTCGGGACAGGGTTATCAGCCCCAGCATTTT

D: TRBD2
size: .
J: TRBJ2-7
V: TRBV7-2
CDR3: CASSLGTSGIYEQYF
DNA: TGTGCCAGCAGCTTAGGGACTAGCGGGATCTACGAGCAGTACTTC

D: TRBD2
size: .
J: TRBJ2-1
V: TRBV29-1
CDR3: CSVELAVYNEQFF
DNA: TGCAGCGTTGAACTAGCGGTATACAATGAGCAGTTCTTC

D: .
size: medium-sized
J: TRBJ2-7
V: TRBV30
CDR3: CAWSEGAYEQYF
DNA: TGTGCCTGGAGTGAGGGAGCCTACGAGCAGTACTTC

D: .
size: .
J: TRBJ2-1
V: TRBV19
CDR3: CATTSGAGFLNEQFF
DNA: TGTGCCACTACGTCTGGGGCGGGATTCCTCAATGAGCAGTTCTTC

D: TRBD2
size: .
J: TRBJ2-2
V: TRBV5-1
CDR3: CASSLVSGTNTGELFF
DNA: TGCGCCAGCAGCTTAGTTAGCGGGACGAACACCGGGGAGCTGTTTTTT

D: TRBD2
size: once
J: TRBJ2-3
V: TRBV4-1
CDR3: CASSQDPPGGLTDTQYF
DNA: TGCGCCAGCAGCCAAGATCCCCCGGGAGGACTCACAGATACGCAGTATTTT

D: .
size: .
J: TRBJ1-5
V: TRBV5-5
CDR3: CASSSEAGQPQHF
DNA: TGTGCCAGCAGCTCCGAGGCGGGGCAGCCCCAGCATTTT

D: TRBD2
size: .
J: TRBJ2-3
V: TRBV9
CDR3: CASSALAGATDTQYF
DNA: TGTGCCAGCAGCGCACTAGCGGGGGCTACAGATACGCAGTATTTT

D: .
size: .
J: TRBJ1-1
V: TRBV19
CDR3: CATSIGGVSAFF
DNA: TGTGCCACTTCTATCGGGGGGGTGAGTGCTTTCTTT

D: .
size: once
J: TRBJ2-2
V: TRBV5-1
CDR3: CASSGGTGELFF
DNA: TGCGCCAGCAGCGGAGGGACCGGGGAGCTGTTTTTT

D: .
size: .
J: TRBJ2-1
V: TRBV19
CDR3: CASTFQGIYNEQFF
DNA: TGTGCCAGTACCTTCCAGGGGATCTACAATGAGCAGTTCTTC

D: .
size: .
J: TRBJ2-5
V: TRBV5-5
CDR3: CASKEAALPQETQYF
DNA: TGTGCCAGCAAGGAAGCGGCACTCCCCCAAGAGACCCAGTACTTC

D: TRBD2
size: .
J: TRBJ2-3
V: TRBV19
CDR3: CASRPGLAGLGPEERDTQYF
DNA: TGTGCCAGTAGACCGGGACTAGCGGGTTTGGGTCCAGAGGAAAGGGATACGCAGTATTTT

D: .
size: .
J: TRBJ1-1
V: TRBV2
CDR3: CASRSMEDTEAFF
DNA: TGTGCCAGCAGATCTATGGAGGACACTGAAGCTTTCTTT

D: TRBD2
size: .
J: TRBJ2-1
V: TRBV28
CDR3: CASSNLAGLGPNEQFF
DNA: TGTGCCAGCAGCAATTTAGCGGGGTTGGGCCCCAATGAGCAGTTCTTC

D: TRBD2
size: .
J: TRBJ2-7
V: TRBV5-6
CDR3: CASSLAGTRYEQYF
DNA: TGTGCCAGCAGCCTAGCGGGAACGCGCTACGAGCAGTACTTC

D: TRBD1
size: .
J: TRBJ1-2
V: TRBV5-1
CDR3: CASSSGQGLGYGYTF
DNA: TGCGCCAGCAGCTCGGGACAGGGCTTGGGCTATGGCTACACCTTC

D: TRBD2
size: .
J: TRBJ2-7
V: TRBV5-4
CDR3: CASSLGSAGVTEQYF
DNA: TGTGCCAGCAGCTTGGGGTCAGCGGGAGTCACCGAGCAGTACTTC

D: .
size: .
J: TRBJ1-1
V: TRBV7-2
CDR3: CASSYPPGGNTEAFF
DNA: TGTGCCAGCAGCTACCCACCCGGGGGAAACACTGAAGCTTTCTTT

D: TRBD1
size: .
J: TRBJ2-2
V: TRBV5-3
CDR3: CARSPTGSSNTGELFF
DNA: TGTGCCAGAAGCCCGACAGGGTCTTCGAACACCGGGGAGCTGTTTTTT

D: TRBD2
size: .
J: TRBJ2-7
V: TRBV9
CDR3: CASSPFSGISYEQYF
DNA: TGTGCCAGCAGCCCTTTTAGCGGGATCAGCTACGAGCAGTACTTC

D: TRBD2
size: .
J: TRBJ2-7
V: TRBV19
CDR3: CASGRGLGRSYEQYF
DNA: TGTGCCAGTGGGAGAGGACTAGGGAGATCCTACGAGCAGTACTTC

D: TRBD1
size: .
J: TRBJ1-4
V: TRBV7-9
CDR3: CASSSSGTGNEKLFF
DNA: TGTGCCAGCAGCTCTTCAGGGACAGGGAATGAAAAACTGTTTTTT

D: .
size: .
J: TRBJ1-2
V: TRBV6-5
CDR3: CASSLGGGVYGYTF
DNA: TGTGCTAGCAGCCTAGGGGGGGGAGTCTATGGCTACACCTTC

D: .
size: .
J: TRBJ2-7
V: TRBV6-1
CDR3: CASSEVGQDYEQYF
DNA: TGTGCCAGCAGTGAAGTGGGGCAGGACTACGAGCAGTACTTC

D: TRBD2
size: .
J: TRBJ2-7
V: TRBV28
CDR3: CASSSRLARHEQYF
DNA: TGTGCCAGCAGTTCCCGACTAGCGCGACACGAGCAGTACTTC

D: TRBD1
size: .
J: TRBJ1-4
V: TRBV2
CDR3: CASRRDRGGITNEKLFF
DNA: TGTGCCAGCAGGAGGGACAGGGGAGGAATAACTAATGAAAAACTGTTTTTT

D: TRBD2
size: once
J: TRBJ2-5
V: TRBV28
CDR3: CASRSSGSRETQYF
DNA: TGTGCCAGCAGGTCTAGCGGGAGTCGGGAGACCCAGTACTTC

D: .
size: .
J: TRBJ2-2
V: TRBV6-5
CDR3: CASAYNTGELFF
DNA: TGTGCCAGCGCGTACAACACCGGGGAGCTGTTTTTT

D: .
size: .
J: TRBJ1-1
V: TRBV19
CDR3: CASSIAPVKGEAFF
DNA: TGTGCCAGTAGTATAGCCCCCGTTAAGGGGGAAGCTTTCTTT

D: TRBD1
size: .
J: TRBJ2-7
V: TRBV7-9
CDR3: CASSSGDSRSYEQYF
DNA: TGTGCCAGCAGCTCCGGGGACAGCCGCTCCTACGAGCAGTACTTC

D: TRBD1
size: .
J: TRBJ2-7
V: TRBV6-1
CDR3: CASSAGGTYEQYF
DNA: TGTGCCAGCAGTGCAGGGGGAACCTACGAGCAGTACTTC

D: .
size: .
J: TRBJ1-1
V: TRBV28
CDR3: CASREGGTEAFF
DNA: TGTGCCAGCAGGGAAGGGGGCACTGAAGCTTTCTTT